Following are 9 T cell receptor beta chains from one sample sequenced in a study of CD8+CD57+ T cells in acquired aplastic anemia. TCR beta VDJ combinations and CDR3 sequences were profiled from genomic DNA. TCRdb passed the reads through MiXCR, listing each CDR3 protein once. The sample contains about 210,000 distinct CDR3 sequences, almost 35% of which appear only once. The specimen was sorted CD4+, CD8+, or CD8+CD57+ T cells (not recorded which) from PBMCs. The source of these receptors is a human donor in good health, serving as a control.

This clonotype was observed a few times. The chain carries TRBV4-2 and TRBJ2-2; D may be TRBD2 (5 bases). The germline V gene encodes CDR1 LGHNA and CDR2 YNFKEQ. Trimming pared 0 bases from V and 6 bases from J, leaving 14 bases between. The CDR3 spans 16 residues. In nucleotides, the CDR3 is TGTGCCAGCAGCCAAGACCCTAGCTTATTTGCCGGGGAGCTGTTTTTT. Protein sequence: CASSQDPSLFAGELFF.

This clonotype appeared many times. CDR3 in amino acids: CASSDFLTGGLVGRELFF. CDR3 coding DNA: TGTGCCAGCAGTGATTTCTTGACGGGAGGTTTGGTAGGCCGGGAGCTGTTTTTT. The rearrangement joins TRBV25-1 to TRBJ2-2; TRBD2 matches at 7 bases. Germline lookup yields CDR1 MGHDK and CDR2 SYGVNS. This CDR3 comprises 18 residues. With 3 bases clipped from V and 9 bases from J, the junction kept 19 bases outside the gene matches.

In its sample, this clonotype was seen many times. This chain uses TRBV2 with TRBJ1-2, with 9 bases matching TRBD1. The trim removed 0 bases at V and 4 bases at J, leaving 12 bases unmatched. Germline values: CDR1 SNHLY, CDR2 FYNNEI. This CDR3 is 18 amino acids long. The CDR3 here is CASSEAGFRTGVAYGYTF. In nucleotides, the CDR3 is TGTGCCAGCAGTGAAGCGGGGTTTCGGACAGGGGTGGCCTATGGCTACACCTTC.

The chain joins TRBV20-1 to TRBJ2-7; D gene unclear. The germline CDR1 and CDR2 sequences are DFQATT and SNEGSKA (reference sequence). The CDR3 spans 11 residues. The V and J ends lost 3 bases and 5 bases respectively, with 8 bases between them. The CDR3, as DNA: TGCAGTGCTAGTGTGGTCAACGAGCAGTACTTC. Translating gives CSASVVNEQYF.

This clonotype has only a few counts. This chain connects TRBV6-1 to TRBJ1-1; weak D call: TRBD1 (5 bases). The CDR3 is 15 amino acids. V was pared by 2 bases and J by 0 bases, with 10 bases between. The germline V gene encodes CDR1 MNHNS and CDR2 SASEGT. The CDR3 region is CASSEYWGMNTEAFF. In nucleotides, the CDR3 is TGTGCCAGCAGTGAATATTGGGGCATGAACACTGAAGCTTTCTTT.

This clonotype was recorded at least ten times. The rearrangement uses TRBV7-9 and TRBJ1-2; D may be TRBD1 (6 bases). This CDR3 comprises 14 residues. V was shortened by 5 bases and J by 8 bases, with 18 bases between the two germline ends. Germline V gene data show CDR1 as SEHNR and CDR2 as FQNEAQ (reference sequence). CDR3 in DNA: TGTGCCAGCAGCCCTATGGTACAGGGTGTCGGCTACACCTTC. Translated, it gives CASSPMVQGVGYTF.

This clonotype occurred a few times. The V call is TRBV6-1, the J call TRBJ2-2; D might be TRBD2 (5 bases). CDR1 and CDR2 (germline): MNHNS, SASEGT. This CDR3 region has 16 residues. Trimming pared 1 base from V and 3 bases from J, leaving 12 bases between. The CDR3 coding sequence is TGTGCCAGCAGTGAAGGGAGAGGGATCGACACCGGGGAGCTGTTTTTT. Encoded protein: CASSEGRGIDTGELFF.

The V and J genes are TRBV25-1 and TRBJ1-1, with unresolved D. The CDR3 extends over 11 amino acids. V gave up 5 bases and J gave up 7 bases, with 8 bases separating them. Germline CDR1 reads MGHDK; CDR2 reads SYGVNS. CDR3 nucleotides: TGTGCCAGCAGTACTCTCCGTGAAGCTTTCTTT. Translating gives CASSTLREAFF.

This clonotype has just a few counts. CDR3 bases: TGTGCCAGCAGCTTAGATATCAGTTTCGGGGAGCTGTTTTTT. The encoded protein is CASSLDISFGELFF. The gene calls are TRBV11-3 and TRBJ2-2, with D unresolved. The CDR3 covers 14 residues. From germline, CDR1 is SGHNT and CDR2 YENEEA. V dropped 0 bases and J dropped 7 bases, with 9 bases sitting between them.